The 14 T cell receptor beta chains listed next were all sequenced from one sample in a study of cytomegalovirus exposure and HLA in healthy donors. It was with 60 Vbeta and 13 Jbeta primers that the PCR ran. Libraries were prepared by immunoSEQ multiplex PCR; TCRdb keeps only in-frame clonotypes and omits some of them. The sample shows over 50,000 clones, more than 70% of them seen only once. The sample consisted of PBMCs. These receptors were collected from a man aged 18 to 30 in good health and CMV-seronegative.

The CDR3 loop reads CASSPRTEPYEQYF. In DNA form, the CDR3 reads TGTGCCAGCAGCCCCAGGACAGAACCCTACGAGCAGTACTTC. This rearrangement joins TRBV9 to TRBJ2-7; D is perhaps TRBD1 (6 bases). This CDR3 comprises 14 residues. Germline V gene sequence: CDR1 SGDLS, CDR2 YYNGEE. With 4 bases removed from V and 2 bases from J, the gap between germline ends came to 13 bases. Together with reference TRBV9 and TRBJ2-7, the CDR3 gives the full variable domain: DSGVTQTPKHLITATGQRVTLRCSPRSGDLSVYWYQQSLDQGLQFLIQYYNGEERAKGNILERFSAQQFPDLHSELNLSSLELGDSALYFCASSPRTEPYEQYFGPGTRLTVT.

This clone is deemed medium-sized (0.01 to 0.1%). The CDR3 DNA reads TGTGCCAGCAGTGACAGCGGGGGGGCAGATACGCAGTATTTT. It codes for CASSDSGGADTQYF. The chain joins TRBV6-4 to TRBJ2-3; 10 nucleotides match TRBD2. Germline lookup yields CDR1 MRHNA and CDR2 SNTAGT. This CDR3 is 14 amino acids long. V shed 2 bases, J shed 4 bases, and the junction held 0 bases outside the gene matches.

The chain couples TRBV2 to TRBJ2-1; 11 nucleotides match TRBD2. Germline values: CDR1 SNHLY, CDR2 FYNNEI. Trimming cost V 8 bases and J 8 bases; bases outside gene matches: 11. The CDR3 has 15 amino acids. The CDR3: CASATLAGGPYEQFF. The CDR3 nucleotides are TGTGCCAGCGCCACATTAGCGGGGGGGCCGTATGAGCAGTTCTTC.

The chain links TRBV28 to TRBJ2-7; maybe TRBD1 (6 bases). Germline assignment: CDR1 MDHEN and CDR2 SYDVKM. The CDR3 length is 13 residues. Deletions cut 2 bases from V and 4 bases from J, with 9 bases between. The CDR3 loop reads CASSLGGGYEQYF. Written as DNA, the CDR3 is TGTGCCAGCAGTTTAGGGGGCGGGTACGAGCAGTACTTC.

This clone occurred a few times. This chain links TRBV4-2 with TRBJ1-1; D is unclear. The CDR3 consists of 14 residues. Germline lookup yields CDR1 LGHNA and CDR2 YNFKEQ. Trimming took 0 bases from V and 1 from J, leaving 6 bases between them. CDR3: CASSQEQANTEAFF. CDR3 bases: TGTGCCAGCAGCCAAGAGCAGGCGAACACTGAAGCTTTCTTT.

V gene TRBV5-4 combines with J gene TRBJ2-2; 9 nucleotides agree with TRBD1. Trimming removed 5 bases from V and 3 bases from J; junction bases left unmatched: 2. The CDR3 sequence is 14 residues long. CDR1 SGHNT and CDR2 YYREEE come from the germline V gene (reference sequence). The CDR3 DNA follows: TGTGCCAGCAGGGACAGGGGTTACACCGGGGAGCTGTTTTTT. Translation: CASRDRGYTGELFF.

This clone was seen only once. CDR3 bases: TGTGCCATCAGTGAGTCTGGACAGCTTAAATTGAACACTGAAGCTTTCTTT. This sequence encodes CAISESGQLKLNTEAFF. This chain connects TRBV10-3 to TRBJ1-1, with D maybe TRBD1 (6 bases). V lost 0 bases, J lost 0 bases, and 14 bases lay in between. The germline V gene encodes CDR1 ENHRY and CDR2 SYGVKD. CDR3 size: 17 residues.

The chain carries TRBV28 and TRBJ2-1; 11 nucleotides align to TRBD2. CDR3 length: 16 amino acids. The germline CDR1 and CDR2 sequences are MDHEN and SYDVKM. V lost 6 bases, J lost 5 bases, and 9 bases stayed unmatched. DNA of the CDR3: TGTGCCAGCAGCTACCCACTAGCGGGGGAGAACAATGAGCAGTTCTTC. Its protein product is CASSYPLAGENNEQFF.

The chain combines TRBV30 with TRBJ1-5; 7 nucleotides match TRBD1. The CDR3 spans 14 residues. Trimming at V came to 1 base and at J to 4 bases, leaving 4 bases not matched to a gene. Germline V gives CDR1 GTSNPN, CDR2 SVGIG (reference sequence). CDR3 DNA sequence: TGTGCCTGGAGTGGACAGGGCTTAAATCAGCCCCAGCATTTT. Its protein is CAWSGQGLNQPQHF.

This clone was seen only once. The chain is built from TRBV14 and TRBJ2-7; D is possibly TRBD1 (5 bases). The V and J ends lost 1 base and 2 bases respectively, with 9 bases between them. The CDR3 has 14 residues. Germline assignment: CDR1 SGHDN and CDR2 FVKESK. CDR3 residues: CASSQVGRAYEQYF. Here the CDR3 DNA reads TGTGCCAGCAGCCAAGTTGGCAGGGCCTACGAGCAGTACTTC.

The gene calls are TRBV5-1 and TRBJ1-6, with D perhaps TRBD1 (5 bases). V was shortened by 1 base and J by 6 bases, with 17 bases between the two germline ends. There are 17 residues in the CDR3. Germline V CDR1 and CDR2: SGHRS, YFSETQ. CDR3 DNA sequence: TGCGCCAGCAGCTTGTGGGGGGGAGAAGCGTCTAATTCACCCCTCCACTTT. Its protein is CASSLWGGEASNSPLHF.

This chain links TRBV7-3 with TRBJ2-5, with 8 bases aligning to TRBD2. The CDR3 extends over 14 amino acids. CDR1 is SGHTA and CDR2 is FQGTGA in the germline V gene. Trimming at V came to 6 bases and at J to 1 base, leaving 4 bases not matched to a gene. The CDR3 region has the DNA TGTGCCAGCAGTTTAGCGGGGTTCCAAGAGACCCAGTACTTC. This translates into CASSLAGFQETQYF.

DNA for the CDR3: TGTGCCAGCAGCCCAAGAGGAGACTACGAGCAGTACTTC. This encodes CASSPRGDYEQYF. This rearrangement joins TRBV9 to TRBJ2-7; no firm D call. With 4 bases removed from V and 3 bases from J, the gap between germline ends came to 11 bases. CDR1 and CDR2 (germline): SGDLS, YYNGEE. CDR3 length: 13 residues.

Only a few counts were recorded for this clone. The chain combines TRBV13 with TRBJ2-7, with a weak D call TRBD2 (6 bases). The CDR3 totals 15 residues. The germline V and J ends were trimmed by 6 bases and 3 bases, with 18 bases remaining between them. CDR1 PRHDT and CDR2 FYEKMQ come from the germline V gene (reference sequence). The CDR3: CASSFGWGEDYEQYF. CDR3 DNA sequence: TGTGCCAGCAGTTTTGGGTGGGGGGAAGACTACGAGCAGTACTTC.